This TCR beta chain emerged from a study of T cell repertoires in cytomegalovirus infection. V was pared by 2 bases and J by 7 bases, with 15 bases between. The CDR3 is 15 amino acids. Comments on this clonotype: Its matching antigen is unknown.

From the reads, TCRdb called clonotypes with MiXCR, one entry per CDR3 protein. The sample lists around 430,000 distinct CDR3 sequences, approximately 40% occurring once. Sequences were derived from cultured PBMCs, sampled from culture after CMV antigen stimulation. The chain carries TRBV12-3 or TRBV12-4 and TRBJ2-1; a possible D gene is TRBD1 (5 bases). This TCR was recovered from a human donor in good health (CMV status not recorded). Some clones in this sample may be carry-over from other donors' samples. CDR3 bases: TGTGCCAGCAGTTTAAGACAGACGTACTGGAATGAGCAGTTCTTC. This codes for CASSLRQTYWNEQFF.